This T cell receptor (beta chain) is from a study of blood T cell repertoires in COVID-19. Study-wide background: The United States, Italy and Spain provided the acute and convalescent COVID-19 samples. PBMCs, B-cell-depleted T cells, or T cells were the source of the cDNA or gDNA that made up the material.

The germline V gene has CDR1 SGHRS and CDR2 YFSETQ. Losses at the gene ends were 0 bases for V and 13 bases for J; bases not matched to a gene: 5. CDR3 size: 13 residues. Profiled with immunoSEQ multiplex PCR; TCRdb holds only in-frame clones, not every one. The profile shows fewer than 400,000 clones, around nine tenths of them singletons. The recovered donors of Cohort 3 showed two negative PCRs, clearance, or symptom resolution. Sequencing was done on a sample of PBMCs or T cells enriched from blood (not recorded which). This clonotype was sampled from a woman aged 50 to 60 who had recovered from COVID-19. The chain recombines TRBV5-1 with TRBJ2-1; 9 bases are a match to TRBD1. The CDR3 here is CASSLEGTGIQFF. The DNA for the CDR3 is TGCGCCAGCAGCTTGGAGGGGACAGGGATTCAGTTCTTC.